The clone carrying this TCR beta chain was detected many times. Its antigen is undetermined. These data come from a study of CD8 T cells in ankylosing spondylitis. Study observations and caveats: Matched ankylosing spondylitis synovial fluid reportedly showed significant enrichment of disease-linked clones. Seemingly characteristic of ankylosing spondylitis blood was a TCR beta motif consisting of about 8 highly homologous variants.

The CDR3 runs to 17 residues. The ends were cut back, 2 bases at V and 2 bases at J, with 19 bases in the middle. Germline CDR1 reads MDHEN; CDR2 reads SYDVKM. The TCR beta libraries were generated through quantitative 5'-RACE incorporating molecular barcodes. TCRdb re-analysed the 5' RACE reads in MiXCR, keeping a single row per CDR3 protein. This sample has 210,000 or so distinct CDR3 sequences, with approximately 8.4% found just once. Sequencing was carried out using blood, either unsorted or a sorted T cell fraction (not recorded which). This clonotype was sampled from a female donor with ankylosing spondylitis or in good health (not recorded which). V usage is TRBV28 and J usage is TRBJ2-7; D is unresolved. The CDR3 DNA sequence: TGTGCCAGCAGTTTAGGTGGTGGGAACCCTTATACCTACGAGCAGTACTTC. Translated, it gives CASSLGGGNPYTYEQYF.